One sample yielded the 31 T cell receptor beta chains listed below, sequenced in a study of T cell changes during pregnancy in multiple sclerosis. TCRdb keeps only in-frame clones here, not all; method: immunoSEQ multiplex PCR. The table includes fewer than 80,000 clones, about 91% detected once. The starting material was CD4+ T cells from peripheral blood mononuclear cells, obtained in the third trimester of pregnancy. Receptor source: a female donor in good health, enrolled as a control in a pregnancy study.

The chain links TRBV19 to TRBJ1-2; weak D call: TRBD1 (5 bases). Germline lookup yields CDR1 LNHDA and CDR2 SQIVND (reference sequence). The CDR3 consists of 11 residues. Trimming left V 4 bases short and J 8 bases short, with 8 bases between. This CDR3 is CASSTEGGYTF. CDR3 bases: TGTGCCAGTAGTACGGAGGGGGGCTACACCTTC.

V usage is TRBV4-2 and J usage is TRBJ1-5; 7 nucleotides agree with TRBD1. This CDR3 is 15 amino acids long. Germline-derived CDR1 and CDR2 are LGHNA and YNFKEQ. The trim removed 3 bases at V and 1 base at J, leaving 3 bases unmatched. The CDR3 loop reads CASSQVTGSNQPQHF. The CDR3 bases are TGTGCCAGCAGCCAGGTGACAGGGAGCAATCAGCCCCAGCATTTT.

This chain links TRBV4-3 with TRBJ2-7; 9 bases line up with TRBD2. The CDR3 loop spans 15 amino acids. V lost 0 bases, J lost 4 bases, and 4 bases stayed unmatched. Germline assignment: CDR1 LGHNA and CDR2 YSLEER. The CDR3 sequence: CASSQDPSGAYEQYF. The DNA for the CDR3 is TGCGCCAGCAGCCAAGATCCTAGCGGGGCTTACGAGCAGTACTTC.

This clone showed up just once. The rearrangement joins TRBV4-2 to TRBJ2-1; TRBD2 matches 8 bases. V lost 0 bases, J lost 8 bases, and 9 bases stayed unmatched. Germline lookup yields CDR1 LGHNA and CDR2 YNFKEQ. This CDR3 has 16 residues. CDR3 region: CASSQDGAGGNYEQFF. CDR3 bases: TGTGCCAGCAGCCAAGACGGGGCGGGGGGTAATTATGAGCAGTTCTTC.

The chain carries TRBV15 and TRBJ2-3; 8 bases are shared with TRBD2. CDR1 and CDR2 (germline): LNHNV, YYDKDF (reference sequence). Germline trimming cut 5 bases from V and 0 bases from J; bases unmatched to any gene: 4. There are 15 residues in the CDR3. CDR3 bases: TGTGCCACCAGCCTACTAGCGGCGAGCACAGATACGCAGTATTTT. Translating it yields CATSLLAASTDTQYF.

The chain combines TRBV5-6 with TRBJ2-2; D perhaps matches TRBD2 (6 bases). Trimming pared 2 bases from V and 3 bases from J, leaving 20 bases between. The CDR3 runs to 18 residues. CDR1 is SGHDT and CDR2 is YYEEEE in the germline V gene. The CDR3: CASSFSPGAARYTGELFF. Here the CDR3 DNA reads TGTGCCAGCAGCTTTTCCCCGGGAGCGGCCCGGTACACCGGGGAGCTGTTTTTT.

The rearrangement links TRBV5-6 to TRBJ2-7; 9 bases are a match to TRBD1. The CDR3 runs 17 residues. V lost 1 base to trimming and J lost 3 bases; unmatched junction nucleotides: 11. CDR1 SGHDT and CDR2 YYEEEE come from the germline V gene. CDR3 nucleotide sequence: TGTGCCAGCAGCTTGAAACTTAGTACAGGGGGCTTCTACGAGCAGTACTTC. Amino acids: CASSLKLSTGGFYEQYF. Full variable domain (missing parts from reference TRBV5-6 and TRBJ2-7): DAGVTQSPTHLIKTRGQQVTLRCSPKSGHDTVSWYQQALGQGPQFIFQYYEEEERQRGNFPDRFSGHQFPNYSSELNVNALLLGDSALYLCASSLKLSTGGFYEQYFGPGTRLTVT.

This clone was detected only once. CDR3 coding DNA: TGTGCCAGCAGCCCCACCAGGGGTGGAAATTCACCCCTCCACTTT. Translating it yields CASSPTRGGNSPLHF. The chain joins TRBV11-3 to TRBJ1-6, with D maybe TRBD1 (6 bases). Per the germline V gene, CDR1 is SGHNT and CDR2 is YENEEA. The CDR3 has 15 amino acids. The germline V and J ends were trimmed by 5 bases and 7 bases, with 15 bases remaining between them.

This chain joins TRBV5-4 and TRBJ2-1; TRBD2 matches at 7 bases. The germline gives CDR1 SGHNT, CDR2 YYREEE (reference sequence). The CDR3 runs to 16 residues. The ends lost 4 bases at V and 4 bases at J; junction bases unmatched: 11. The CDR3 is CASSLGGSGPYNEQFF. The CDR3 nucleotides read TGTGCCAGCAGCCTCGGGGGGTCTGGCCCTTACAATGAGCAGTTCTTC.

This clone has more than one count but fewer than ten. V and J are TRBV30 and TRBJ1-1; the match to TRBD1 covers 7 bases. Germline V gives CDR1 GTSNPN, CDR2 SVGIG (reference sequence). Germline trimming cut 5 bases from V and 0 bases from J; bases unmatched to any gene: 0. The CDR3 extends over 12 amino acids. The CDR3 spells CAWGQVNTEAFF. The DNA of the CDR3 is TGTGCCTGGGGACAGGTGAACACTGAAGCTTTCTTT.

The chain employs TRBV30 and TRBJ1-4; 7 bases map to TRBD1. The J segment lost 2 bases and the V segment lost 3 bases, leaving 6 bases of the junction unmatched. The germline V gene has CDR1 GTSNPN and CDR2 SVGIG (reference sequence). The CDR3 consists of 15 residues. CDR3 coding DNA: TGTGCCTGGAGGAGAAGAGGGGGCACTAATGAAAAACTGTTTTTT. It specifies CAWRRRGGTNEKLFF.

The rearrangement joins TRBV19 to TRBJ2-2, with no clear D. The CDR3 is 14 amino acids. The germline CDR1 and CDR2 sequences are LNHDA and SQIVND (reference sequence). Trimming took 5 bases from V and 0 from J, leaving 7 bases between them. The CDR3 spells CASSLQANTGELFF. CDR3 DNA sequence: TGTGCCAGTAGTCTTCAGGCGAACACCGGGGAGCTGTTTTTT.

V and J are TRBV7-2 and TRBJ1-1; possibly TRBD1 for D (5 bases). This CDR3 region has 14 residues. V lost 5 bases to trimming and J lost 0 bases, with 10 bases between them. Per germline, CDR1 SGHTA and CDR2 FQGNSA. The CDR3 DNA is TGTGCCAGCAGCCCGGGACTCCTGAACACTGAAGCTTTCTTT. Translating it yields CASSPGLLNTEAFF. The variable domain in full, completed from reference TRBV7-2 and TRBJ1-1, reads GAGVSQSPSNKVTEKGKDVELRCDPISGHTALYWYRQSLGQGLEFLIYFQGNSAPDKSGLPSDRFSAERTGGSVSTLTIQRTQQEDSAVYLCASSPGLLNTEAFFGQGTRLTVV.

The chain employs TRBV5-1 and TRBJ1-2; TRBD1 matches 7 bases. V lost 0 bases, J lost 6 bases, and 8 bases stayed unmatched. The germline V gene encodes CDR1 SGHRS and CDR2 YFSETQ. This CDR3 spans 15 amino acids. CDR3 sequence reads: CASSLAAGGVDGYTF. The CDR3 nucleotides are TGCGCCAGCAGCTTGGCCGCAGGGGGAGTGGATGGCTACACCTTC. Using reference TRBV5-1 and TRBJ1-2 for the parts outside the CDR3, the full variable domain is KAGVTQTPRYLIKTRGQQVTLSCSPISGHRSVSWYQQTPGQGLQFLFEYFSETQRNKGNFPGRFSGRQFSNSRSEMNVSTLELGDSALYLCASSLAAGGVDGYTFGSGTRLTVV.

This clone showed up just a few times. The DNA for the CDR3 is TGTGCCAGCTCACCTGAGCAGGTACACAATGAGCAGTTCTTC. Residues: CASSPEQVHNEQFF. V usage is TRBV18 and J usage is TRBJ2-1; no clear D. The V gene lost 3 bases and the J gene lost 5 bases, with 11 bases spanning the gap. This CDR3 has 14 residues. CDR1 and CDR2 (germline): KGHSH, LQKENI.

This chain connects TRBV4-2 to TRBJ1-6; D is perhaps TRBD1 (5 bases). CDR1 is LGHNA, CDR2 YNFKEQ, per germline. The CDR3 totals 15 residues. V gave up 3 bases and J gave up 8 bases, with 14 bases separating them. The CDR3 protein is CASSQPNSRDSPLHF. The CDR3 nucleotides read TGTGCCAGCAGCCAGCCAAATTCCAGGGATTCACCCCTCCACTTT.

This clone was seen more than once but under ten times. The chain's CDR3 is CASSLRTGSSPLHF. CDR3 nucleotide sequence: TGTGCCAGCAGTTTGCGGACAGGGTCTTCACCCCTCCACTTT. The chain recombines TRBV2 with TRBJ1-6; 8 bases match TRBD1. The CDR3 contains 14 residues. Losses at the gene ends were 5 bases for V and 9 bases for J; bases not matched to a gene: 6. Germline CDR1 reads SNHLY; CDR2 reads FYNNEI.

The chain couples TRBV19 to TRBJ1-2, with D possibly matching TRBD1 (5 bases). Germline V gene lookup returns CDR1 LNHDA and CDR2 SQIVND (reference sequence). The CDR3 has 17 amino acids. The V gene lost 4 bases and the J gene lost 4 bases, with 22 bases spanning the gap. The CDR3 here is CASSSTIPTVGLYGYTF. DNA for the CDR3: TGTGCCAGTAGTAGCACTATTCCCACGGTGGGGCTCTATGGCTACACCTTC.

The V gene is TRBV19, the J gene TRBJ1-6; no definite D call. Germline values: CDR1 LNHDA, CDR2 SQIVND (reference sequence). Deletions cut 3 bases from V and 0 bases from J, with 9 bases between. CDR3 length: 16 residues. The CDR3 sequence is CASSITGSSYNSPLHF. The CDR3 DNA follows: TGTGCCAGTAGTATTACGGGGAGCTCCTATAATTCACCCCTCCACTTT.

The chain is built from TRBV9 and TRBJ1-6; TRBD1 matches 9 bases. In germline, CDR1 is SGDLS, CDR2 YYNGEE. CDR3 length equals 17 residues. Trimming cost V 3 bases and J 5 bases; bases outside gene matches: 9. CDR3 bases: TGTGCCAGCAGCGCACACCCGGGACAGGGAAATAATTCACCCCTCCACTTT. Its translation: CASSAHPGQGNNSPLHF.

This clone came up a few times. The rearrangement joins TRBV19 to TRBJ1-5; TRBD1 agrees at 9 bases. Germline CDR1 reads LNHDA; CDR2 reads SQIVND (reference sequence). The length of the CDR3 is 13 residues. Losses at the gene ends were 5 bases for V and 7 bases for J; bases not matched to a gene: 3. As DNA, the CDR3 is TGTGCCAGTAGTTGGACAGGGGACCAGCCCCAGCATTTT. The encoded protein is CASSWTGDQPQHF.

DNA of the CDR3: TGTGCCAGCAGCTTAGCGCTGCGAACGGCGGGGGAGACCCAGTACTTC. It yields the protein CASSLALRTAGETQYF. The V call is TRBV7-8, the J call TRBJ2-5; perhaps TRBD2 as D (6 bases). The CDR3 has 16 residues. From germline, CDR1 is SGHVS and CDR2 FQNEAQ. V shed 0 bases and J shed 5 bases, with 16 bases lying between them. The whole variable domain, filled in from reference TRBV7-8 and TRBJ2-5, reads GAGVSQSPRYKVAKRGQDVALRCDPISGHVSLFWYQQALGQGPEFLTYFQNEAQLDKSGLPSDRFFAERPEGSVSTLKIQRTQQEDSAVYLCASSLALRTAGETQYFGPGTRLLVL.

The V gene is TRBV7-2, the J gene TRBJ1-4; D gene ambiguous. This CDR3 contains 16 residues. V gave up 5 bases and J gave up 8 bases, with 21 bases separating them. CDR1 is SGHTA and CDR2 is FQGNSA in the germline V gene. The CDR3 DNA reads TGTGCCAGCAGCAGCCTGCGAGGACTCTCTCCCGAAAAACTGTTTTTT. This encodes CASSSLRGLSPEKLFF.

The genes are TRBV5-1 and TRBJ2-3; D might be TRBD2 (6 bases). The CDR3 length is 17 residues. V shed 0 bases and J shed 3 bases, with 17 bases lying between them. In germline, CDR1 is SGHRS, CDR2 YFSETQ. CDR3 in amino acids: CASSLGGGPGGTDTQYF. In nucleotides, the CDR3 is TGCGCCAGCAGCTTGGGAGGAGGGCCTGGGGGGACAGATACGCAGTATTTT. The entire variable domain, with the rest obtained from reference TRBV5-1 and TRBJ2-3, is as follows: KAGVTQTPRYLIKTRGQQVTLSCSPISGHRSVSWYQQTPGQGLQFLFEYFSETQRNKGNFPGRFSGRQFSNSRSEMNVSTLELGDSALYLCASSLGGGPGGTDTQYFGPGTRLTVL.

This clone was seen only a few times. The chain links TRBV11-3 to TRBJ1-6, with a possible D match to TRBD1 (5 bases). V was pared by 2 bases and J by 8 bases, with 13 bases between. The germline gives CDR1 SGHNT, CDR2 YENEEA. The length of the CDR3 is 15 residues. CDR3 region: CASSLSDSNYSPLHF. The CDR3 DNA reads as TGTGCCAGCAGCTTATCCGACAGTAATTATTCACCCCTCCACTTT.

The chain joins TRBV5-6 to TRBJ2-7; 10 bases fit TRBD1. The CDR3 consists of 15 residues. The V and J ends lost 3 bases and 2 bases, in that order; junction bases with no gene match: 5. CDR1 is SGHDT, CDR2 YYEEEE, per germline. CDR3 bases: TGTGCCAGCAGCTCTGGGACAGGGGCCCCCTACGAGCAGTACTTC. This translates into CASSSGTGAPYEQYF.

The gene calls are TRBV6-1 and TRBJ2-7; D is ambiguous. This CDR3 region has 14 residues. With 4 bases removed from V and 6 bases from J, the gap between germline ends came to 16 bases. CDR1 and CDR2 from the germline V gene are MNHNS and SASEGT. CDR3 in amino acids: CASSGIGPPSEQYF. In DNA, the CDR3 is TGTGCCAGCAGTGGGATTGGGCCTCCGAGCGAGCAGTACTTC.

This chain links TRBV11-3 with TRBJ1-3, with D unresolved. The V and J ends lost 0 bases and 0 bases respectively, with 9 bases between them. The germline gives CDR1 SGHNT, CDR2 YENEEA. This CDR3 has 16 residues. CDR3: CASSLDLQVSGNTIYF. As DNA, the CDR3 is TGTGCCAGCAGCTTAGATCTCCAGGTCTCTGGAAACACCATATATTTT.

This clone was detected once. The chain links TRBV9 to TRBJ2-1; TRBD2 might be the D (5 bases). CDR3 length: 16 amino acids. The V end was cut by 2 bases, the J end by 8 bases, with 20 bases between. Germline CDR1 reads SGDLS; CDR2 reads YYNGEE. CDR3 sequence reads: CASSVPRAGGSDEQFF. In nucleotides, the CDR3 is TGTGCCAGCAGCGTCCCGAGGGCGGGTGGTAGCGATGAGCAGTTCTTC.

The V gene is TRBV5-4, the J gene TRBJ2-2; 9 positions agree with TRBD1. After removal of 1 base from V and 7 bases from J, the junction contained 5 bases not matched to a gene. Germline CDR1 SGHNT, CDR2 YYREEE (reference sequence). CDR3 length: 15 amino acids. Written as DNA, the CDR3 is TGTGCCAGCAGCTTGTTCACAGGGGGCGGCGGGGAGCTGTTTTTT. Translation: CASSLFTGGGGELFF.

This rearrangement joins TRBV6-6 to TRBJ2-7, with a tentative D call TRBD1 (6 bases). Trimming left V 5 bases short and J 1 base short, with 6 bases between. Germline V lookup: CDR1 MNHNY, CDR2 SVGAGI (reference sequence). The CDR3 contains 12 residues. The CDR3 region has the DNA TGTGCCAGCAGTACAGGGTCCTACGAGCAGTACTTC. Amino acids: CASSTGSYEQYF.